Shown below are 7 T cell receptor beta chains from a single sample sequenced in a study of shared clonotypes between healthy human individuals. The assay was immunoSEQ multiplex PCR, and TCRdb's table has in-frame clones only and misses some. Among more than 450,000 clones listed, 79% were seen once. Sequencing input: PBMCs. Source of these receptors: a woman in her thirties or forties in good health. Some clones in this sample may be carry-over from other donors' samples.

V usage is TRBV19 and J usage is TRBJ2-3; the match to TRBD2 covers 7 bases. J gave up 3 bases and V 8 bases, and 11 bases lay outside the gene matches. The germline CDR1 and CDR2 sequences are LNHDA and SQIVND (reference sequence). CDR3 length: 15 residues. CDR3 amino acids: CASSPAGRGTDTQYF. For the CDR3, the DNA is TGTGCCAGTTCCCCCGCAGGGCGGGGGACAGATACGCAGTATTTT. Supplemented by reference TRBV19 and TRBJ2-3, the full variable domain reads DGGITQSPKYLFRKEGQNVTLSCEQNLNHDAMYWYRQDPGQGLRLIYYSQIVNDFQKGDIAEGYSVSREKKESFPLTVTSAQKNPTAFYLCASSPAGRGTDTQYFGPGTRLTVL.

V is TRBV5-8 and J is TRBJ1-2; 12 bases are shared with TRBD1. Per the germline V gene, CDR1 is SGHTS and CDR2 is YDEGEE. Losses at the gene ends were 1 base for V and 4 bases for J; bases not matched to a gene: 5. This CDR3 contains 16 residues. In DNA, the CDR3 is TGTGCCAGCAGCTTGCGGGGACAGGGGGCCTTCTATGGCTACACCTTC. Amino acid sequence: CASSLRGQGAFYGYTF.

The rearrangement uses TRBV19 and TRBJ1-5; no definite D call. This CDR3 has 15 amino acids. From germline, CDR1 is LNHDA and CDR2 SQIVND (reference sequence). V lost 5 bases to trimming and J lost 4 bases, with 15 bases between them. CDR3 sequence: CASSLSVGGNQPQHF. As DNA, the CDR3 is TGTGCCAGTAGTTTGAGTGTCGGAGGTAATCAGCCCCAGCATTTT. The whole variable domain, filled in from reference TRBV19 and TRBJ1-5, reads DGGITQSPKYLFRKEGQNVTLSCEQNLNHDAMYWYRQDPGQGLRLIYYSQIVNDFQKGDIAEGYSVSREKKESFPLTVTSAQKNPTAFYLCASSLSVGGNQPQHFGDGTRLSIL.

The V call is TRBV11-2, the J call TRBJ2-7; the D gene is possibly TRBD1 (5 bases). The CDR3 is 15 amino acids. With 1 base removed from V and 4 bases from J, the gap between germline ends came to 14 bases. CDR1 is SGHAT, CDR2 FQNNGV, per germline. The chain's CDR3 is CASSLAVDTQYEQYF. The CDR3 region has the DNA TGTGCCAGCAGCTTAGCAGTGGACACCCAATACGAGCAGTACTTC.

This clone was counted ten times or more. The CDR3 protein is CASSLVGQTSDEQYF. The CDR3 region has the DNA TGTGCCAGCAGCTTGGTGGGACAGACGTCGGACGAGCAGTACTTC. The chain links TRBV5-6 to TRBJ2-7, with 7 bases aligning to TRBD1. V lost 0 bases to trimming and J lost 5 bases; unmatched junction nucleotides: 8. The CDR3 runs 15 residues. CDR1 SGHDT and CDR2 YYEEEE come from the germline V gene.

In this sample, this clone turned up once. The V gene is TRBV4-3, the J gene TRBJ2-3; possible D gene TRBD1, 6 bases. The CDR3 runs 15 residues. Trimming left V 0 bases short and J 4 bases short, with 11 bases between. CDR1 LGHNA and CDR2 YSLEER come from the germline V gene. This chain's CDR3 is CASSQDPTGSDTQYF. As DNA, the CDR3 is TGCGCCAGCAGCCAAGATCCTACAGGGTCAGATACGCAGTATTTT.

This clone was counted a single time. The genes are TRBV7-9 and TRBJ2-2; D is undetermined. Germline V lookup: CDR1 SEHNR, CDR2 FQNEAQ (reference sequence). Trimming took off 1 base at V and 6 bases at J, with 6 bases between the two ends. The CDR3 is 13 residues long. CDR3 DNA: TGTGCCAGCAGCTTAGTTGGGGCCGGGGAGCTGTTTTTT. The encoded protein is CASSLVGAGELFF.